The entry that follows covers one TCR beta chain sequence. This clone has only one observation. What this receptor recognizes is not known. Per-base quality was not reported, and no clone a single base away is much larger than it. The immunoSEQ Assay, a bias-controlled multiplex PCR, was used to amplify TCRbeta CDR3 regions from genomic DNA. The source study handled its data this way. The number of nucleated cells in each sample was estimated from the amplification of reference gene primers within the assay. To quantify the absolute abundance of each unique TCRbeta CDR3 rearrangement, sequence reads were collapsed and filtered. Productive Simpson clonality was computed per sample as the square root of Simpson's diversity index over productive rearrangements. TCRdb limited this immuneACCESS table to in-frame rearrangements with V and J called. A share of clones is missing; checked studies link under half to unresolved V genes, and the rest is unexplained. D and trimming were read from the DNA, whereas the V and J calls and clone size are those reported in that table. The sample yields under 200,000 clones; more than 75% were counted once. The ten largest account for approximately 5% of the sample.

This sample was included in a study of blood T cell repertoires in COVID-19 (dated by TCRdb to 2018 to 2021). Background for the entire study: Samples from collaborators originated in the United States, Italy and Spain and spanned both the acute and convalescent phases of COVID-19. A freely available public database, intended as a resource for researchers studying the immune response to SARS-CoV-2, is where the repertoires were released. Nearly every sample came with metadata listing a de-identified subject ID, COVID-19 status, age in years and sex. Deeply sampled blood TCRbeta repertoires from subjects exposed to, actively infected with, or recovered from COVID-19 were included in the dataset. Samples came from the ongoing ImmuneRACE study (first 160 participants) plus 1,254 subjects from 6 global collaborators. Where available, HLA class I and class II types were obtained from metadata supplied by the sample provider rather than from assay-based typing. The prospective study material was composed of cDNA or gDNA derived from T cells, B-cell-depleted T cells, or PBMCs.

Paper-wide results and their limitations: The quantity of clinical and demographic metadata differed by source and by participant and was supplied without curation.

Collaborating institutions collected whole blood in K2EDTA tubes following their own protocols. For TCRbeta analysis, collaborator samples were shipped as frozen whole blood, as isolated PBMCs, or as DNA extracted from either sample type. Including cysteine and phenylalanine, the CDR3 has 17 amino acids. Just the 51-base CDR3 DNA is kept, in frame starting at base 1. The junction shows trimming of 4 bases on V and 7 bases on J, and the gene matches do not reach 14 bases of it. From the germline V gene, CDR1 is LGHNA and CDR2 is YNFKEQ. The sequencing input was peripheral blood. This receptor was obtained from an elderly woman with acute or convalescent COVID-19. Rearrangement joined TRBV4-2 to TRBJ1-3; 9 bases in between match TRBD1. The DNA reads as follows: TGTGCCAGCAGCCTAGGGACCGGGACAGGGCTTATGAACACCATATATTTT. This sequence encodes CASSLGTGTGLMNTIYF.